These 18 T cell receptor beta chains were all obtained from the same sample, sequenced in a study of blood T cell repertoires in COVID-19. Generated by immunoSEQ multiplex PCR, the TCRdb table keeps only in-frame clones and is missing some. The data hold roughly 250,000 clones, with over 75% observed a single time. The specimen sequenced was peripheral blood. The receptor source for this set is a human donor with COVID-19, enrolled during active disease. The donor label of this sample is uncertain.

V gene TRBV7-2 combines with J gene TRBJ1-1; D perhaps matches TRBD1 (5 bases). Trimming removed 2 bases from V and 1 base from J, with 14 bases in between. CDR1 and CDR2 (germline): SGHTA, FQGNSA. The CDR3 length is 16 residues. CDR3 DNA: TGTGCCAGCAGCTTAAGGCGGCAGGGTACGAACACTGAAGCTTTCTTT. This sequence encodes CASSLRRQGTNTEAFF.

This chain joins TRBV28 and TRBJ1-4; perhaps TRBD1 as D (5 bases). This CDR3 contains 13 residues. V was cut by 7 bases and J by 6 bases, with 12 bases left in between. Germline V gives CDR1 MDHEN, CDR2 SYDVKM. The CDR3 nucleotides read TGTGCCAGCACGAAGGGAGGGGATGAAAAACTGTTTTTT. Protein sequence: CASTKGGDEKLFF.

In nucleotides, the CDR3 is TGTGCCAGCAGTCGGGGACAGAGCTATGGCTACACCTTC. Protein: CASSRGQSYGYTF. The V call is TRBV6-5, the J call TRBJ1-2, with TRBD1 matching over 7 bases. Germline trimming cut 5 bases from V and 4 bases from J; bases unmatched to any gene: 4. The germline V gene encodes CDR1 MNHEY and CDR2 SVGAGI. This CDR3 region has 13 residues.

In this sample, this clone turned up once. The chain couples TRBV10-3 to TRBJ2-5; unclear D gene. Trimming pared 7 bases from V and 1 base from J, leaving 10 bases between. Germline CDR1 reads ENHRY; CDR2 reads SYGVKD. The CDR3 runs 13 residues. CDR3 amino acids: CAINSMAQETQYF. For the CDR3, the DNA is TGTGCCATCAATTCAATGGCCCAAGAGACCCAGTACTTC.

The chain is built from TRBV7-3 and TRBJ2-1; TRBD2 might be the D (6 bases). Germline-derived CDR1 and CDR2 are SGHTA and FQGTGA. CDR3 length: 17 amino acids. V was cut by 4 bases and J by 5 bases, with 21 bases left in between. The CDR3 reads CASSSPNGSGVDNEQFF. The CDR3 coding sequence is TGTGCCAGCAGCTCCCCGAACGGCTCGGGAGTAGACAATGAGCAGTTCTTC.

The rearrangement joins TRBV2 to TRBJ2-2; 7 bases agree with TRBD2. The CDR3 sequence is 14 residues long. V was pared by 6 bases and J by 5 bases, with 6 bases of the junction left unmatched. Germline V CDR1 and CDR2: SNHLY, FYNNEI. The CDR3 is CASRNSGPTGELFF. For the CDR3, the DNA is TGTGCCAGCAGAAATAGCGGGCCGACCGGGGAGCTGTTTTTT. Full variable domain (rest looked up from reference TRBV2 and TRBJ2-2): EPEVTQTPSHQVTQMGQEVILRCVPISNHLYFYWYRQILGQKVEFLVSFYNNEISEKSEIFDDQFSVERPDGSNFTLKIRSTKLEDSAMYFCASRNSGPTGELFFGEGSRLTVL.

V is TRBV19 and J is TRBJ2-1; 7 bases fit TRBD2. Germline V gene lookup returns CDR1 LNHDA and CDR2 SQIVND (reference sequence). The J segment lost 7 bases and the V segment lost 6 bases, leaving 15 bases of the junction unmatched. This CDR3 is built from 16 residues. The CDR3 region has the DNA TGTGCCAGTAGCCCCCGACTTGGGCGGGGAGGGAATGAGCAGTTCTTC. As protein: CASSPRLGRGGNEQFF. Full variable domain (remainder filled in from reference TRBV19 and TRBJ2-1): DGGITQSPKYLFRKEGQNVTLSCEQNLNHDAMYWYRQDPGQGLRLIYYSQIVNDFQKGDIAEGYSVSREKKESFPLTVTSAQKNPTAFYLCASSPRLGRGGNEQFFGPGTRLTVL.

The chain is built from TRBV7-8 and TRBJ2-3; D is unresolved. V lost 11 bases and J lost 4, with 10 bases in between. CDR3 length: 11 amino acids. The germline gives CDR1 SGHVS, CDR2 FQNEAQ. CDR3 in amino acids: CAGGGADTQYF. CDR3 sequence (DNA): TGTGCCGGCGGCGGCGCAGATACGCAGTATTTT.

Concerning this clone itself: Because the CDR3's place on the DNA is in doubt, the DNA is left out and the CDR3 is given as listed by TCRdb. The rearrangement joins TRBV28 to TRBJ2-5; TRBD2 reflects the table's D call only, with no check against the DNA. The CDR3 totals 17 residues, both ends included. The germline CDR1 and CDR2 sequences are MDHEN and SYDVKM. This CDR3 is CASSSSGLAGGGETQYF.

This clone was observed at least ten times. The rearrangement links TRBV4-1 to TRBJ1-5, with 7 bases matching TRBD1. In germline, CDR1 is MGHRA, CDR2 YSYEKL. Trimming took 0 bases from V and 6 from J; bases not matched to a gene: 5. This CDR3 has 15 amino acids. Here the CDR3 reads CASSQDETGRQPQHF. CDR3 coding DNA: TGCGCCAGCAGCCAAGATGAGACAGGGCGTCAGCCCCAGCATTTT.

This clone was detected a few times. CDR3 amino acids: CASVEKGQGEGEKLFF. The CDR3 bases are TGTGCCAGCGTTGAAAAGGGACAGGGCGAGGGTGAAAAACTGTTTTTT. The chain joins TRBV9 to TRBJ1-4; TRBD1 aligns across 9 bases. Trimming cost V 7 bases and J 7 bases; bases outside gene matches: 14. This CDR3 has 16 residues. CDR1 is SGDLS, CDR2 YYNGEE, per germline.

The chain links TRBV7-9 to TRBJ2-7, with D maybe TRBD2 (5 bases). Germline V CDR1 and CDR2: SEHNR, FQNEAQ (reference sequence). This CDR3 region has 15 residues. Trimming pared 4 bases from V and 3 bases from J, leaving 16 bases between. CDR3: CASSYSVGRDYEQYF. In DNA form, the CDR3 reads TGTGCCAGCAGCTATAGTGTCGGACGGGACTACGAGCAGTACTTC.

Only a few counts were recorded for this clone. The chain is built from TRBV4-3 and TRBJ2-5; 8 positions agree with TRBD2. There are 16 residues in the CDR3. With 4 bases clipped from V and 0 bases from J, the junction kept 7 bases outside the gene matches. Looked up from germline, CDR1 is LGHNA and CDR2 is YSLEER. The CDR3: CASSPLDSGNQETQYF. In DNA form, the CDR3 reads TGCGCCAGCAGCCCCCTCGATAGCGGGAACCAAGAGACCCAGTACTTC.

The CDR3 reads CSVEDPGTSREKLFF. CDR3 bases: TGCAGCGTTGAGGACCCCGGGACAAGTCGCGAAAAACTGTTTTTT. The chain joins TRBV29-1 to TRBJ1-4; D is possibly TRBD1 (6 bases). There are 15 residues in the CDR3. Between the trimmed V and J ends, which lost 3 bases and 8 bases, there was a span of 19 bases. Germline assignment: CDR1 SQVTM and CDR2 ANQGSEA.

This clone was counted a single time. The chain employs TRBV9 and TRBJ2-7, with 7 bases aligning to TRBD2. CDR3 size: 15 residues. Per germline, CDR1 SGDLS and CDR2 YYNGEE. The junction had 12 bases not matched to a gene; V was cut back by 3 bases and J by 6 bases. This CDR3 is CASSEGTTSPGEQYF. In DNA, the CDR3 is TGTGCCAGCAGCGAAGGGACTACCTCGCCGGGCGAGCAGTACTTC.

This chain joins TRBV7-2 and TRBJ2-1; 11 nucleotides line up with TRBD2. V trimming: 5 bases; J trimming: 2 bases; junction bases outside the gene matches: 11. This CDR3 is 18 amino acids long. Germline values: CDR1 SGHTA, CDR2 FQGNSA. The CDR3 here is CASSIGSGTSGAYNEQFF. CDR3 DNA sequence: TGTGCCAGCAGCATCGGAAGTGGGACTAGCGGTGCCTACAATGAGCAGTTCTTC.

The chain has TRBV28 and TRBJ2-4; possible D gene TRBD2, 6 bases. Germline values: CDR1 MDHEN, CDR2 SYDVKM. CDR3 size: 18 residues. V was pared by 1 base and J by 0 bases, with 16 bases between. The DNA for the CDR3 is TGTGCCAGCAGTTTATTATCTGGGACTTTCGAAGCCAAAAACATTCAGTACTTC. As protein: CASSLLSGTFEAKNIQYF.

This chain joins TRBV7-9 and TRBJ2-7; unclear D gene. V shed 5 bases and J shed 2 bases, with 13 bases lying between them. This CDR3 region has 14 residues. Germline lookup yields CDR1 SEHNR and CDR2 FQNEAQ (reference sequence). CDR3: CASSKDEAAYEQYF. The CDR3 DNA is TGTGCCAGCAGCAAAGATGAGGCCGCCTACGAGCAGTACTTC.